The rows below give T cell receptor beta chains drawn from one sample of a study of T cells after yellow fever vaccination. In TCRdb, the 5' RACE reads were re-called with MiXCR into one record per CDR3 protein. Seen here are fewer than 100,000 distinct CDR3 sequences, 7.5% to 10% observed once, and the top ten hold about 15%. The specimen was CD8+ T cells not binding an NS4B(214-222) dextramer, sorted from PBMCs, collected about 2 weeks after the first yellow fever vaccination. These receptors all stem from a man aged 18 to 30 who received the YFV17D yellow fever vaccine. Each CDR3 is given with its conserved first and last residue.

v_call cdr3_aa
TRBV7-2 CASRAYNEQFF
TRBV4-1 CASSQVSSGSPYGYTF
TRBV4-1 CASSSQGVPYEQYF
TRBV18 CASSRPGQGVEEQYF
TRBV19 CASSFGTGVYGYTF
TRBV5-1 CASTPWGPSEDTQYF
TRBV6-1 CASSIGQMVNSPLHF
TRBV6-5 CASSSPGGNTEAFF
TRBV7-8 CASSSSLSGGSVETQYF
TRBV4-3 CASSQGESSLDEAFF
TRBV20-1 CSARGEGTDTQYF
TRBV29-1 CSAPKMNTGELFF
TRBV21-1 CASTSTGVSEKLFF
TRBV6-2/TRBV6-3 CASSLVGQGRSGNTIYF
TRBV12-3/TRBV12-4 CASSWAGTGGAIGYTF
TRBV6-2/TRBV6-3 CASRAGGSYNEQFF
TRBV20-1 CSARDPQGHNYGYTF
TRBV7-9 CASSLVGDTSKGYTF
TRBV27 CASSLYPGVDEAFF
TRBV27 CASSPTGFSNQPQHF
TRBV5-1 CASSLKRGNTEAFF
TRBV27 CASKGGYNEQFF
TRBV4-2 CASSSTTGGDTEAFF
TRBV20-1 CSARVAGGNYNEQFF
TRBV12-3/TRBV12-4 CASSRGQGASYEQYF
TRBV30 CACPDRVNYGYTF
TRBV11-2 CASSLVVAGALNEQFF
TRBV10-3 CAISESWGIADTQYF
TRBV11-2 CASSSGDRGVGETQYF
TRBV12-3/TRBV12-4 CASSPEPSGQPQHF
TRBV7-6 CASRDSMNTEAFF
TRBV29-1 CSVTSDRQLAKNIQYF
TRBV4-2 CASSQDRGGGNEKLFF
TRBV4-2 CASSQEQGDGYTF
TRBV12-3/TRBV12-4 CASSFKGADGYTF
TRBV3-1 CASSQESGGGTGELFF
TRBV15 CATSRTGAGGAGELFF
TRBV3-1 CASSAPAGRYNEQFF
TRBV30 CAWSAGFGETQYF
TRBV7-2 CASSLTGYTDTQYF
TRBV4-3 CASSQARTGSYEQYF